This TCR beta chain was profiled in a study of OX40 agonist ivuxolimab in advanced cancers. At the level of the study: Mean age approximately 66 years, range about 20 to 85; approximately 83% male.

This clone showed up just a few times. The sample has other DNA sequences that encode this CDR3 too. With V trimmed by 4 bases and J by 5 bases, 7 bases remained unmatched. In germline, CDR1 is MNHNY, CDR2 SVGAGI (reference sequence). The CDR3 covers 14 residues. Assay: immunoSEQ multiplex PCR; the TCRdb copy retains only in-frame clones and omits some. This table has some 80,000 clones, approximately 91% appearing once. This chain uses TRBV6-6 with TRBJ1-2; 7 bases are a match to TRBD1. The sample in question was CD4+ or CD8+ T cells sorted from blood, obtained in a trial of the OX40 agonist ivuxolimab. The receptor was derived from an adult with an advanced solid tumor such as melanoma, head and neck, liver or kidney cancer. The CDR3 sequence is CASSSTGQAYGYTF. Here the CDR3 DNA reads TGTGCCAGCAGTTCAACTGGACAGGCGTATGGCTACACCTTC.